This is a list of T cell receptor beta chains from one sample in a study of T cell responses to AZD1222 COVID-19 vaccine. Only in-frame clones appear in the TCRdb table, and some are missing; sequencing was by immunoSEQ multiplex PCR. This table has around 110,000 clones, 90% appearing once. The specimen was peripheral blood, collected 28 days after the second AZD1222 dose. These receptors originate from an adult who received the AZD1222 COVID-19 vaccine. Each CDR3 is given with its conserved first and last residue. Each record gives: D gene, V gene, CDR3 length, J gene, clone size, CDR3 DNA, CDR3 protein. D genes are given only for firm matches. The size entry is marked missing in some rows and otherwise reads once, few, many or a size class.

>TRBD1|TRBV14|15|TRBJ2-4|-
TGTGCCAGCAGCCGGGACAGTCTAGCCAAAAACATTCAGTACTTC
CASSRDSLAKNIQYF
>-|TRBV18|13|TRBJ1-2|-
TGTGCCAGCTCACCAAATGGACCCTACGGCTACACCTTC
CASSPNGPYGYTF
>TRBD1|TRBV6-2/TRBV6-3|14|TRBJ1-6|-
TGTGCCAGCAGTGCCGACAGGGTTAGCTCACCCCTCCACTTT
CASSADRVSSPLHF
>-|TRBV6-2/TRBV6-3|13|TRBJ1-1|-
TGTGCCAGCAGTAACAGGGCCGGCACTGAAGCTTTCTTT
CASSNRAGTEAFF
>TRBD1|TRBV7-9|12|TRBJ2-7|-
TGTGCCAGCAGCTCGGGACAGGGAGGACCGTACTTC
CASSSGQGGPYF
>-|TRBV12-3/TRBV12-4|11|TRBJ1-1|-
TGTGCCAGCAGTTTCGGTACTGAAGCTTTCTTT
CASSFGTEAFF
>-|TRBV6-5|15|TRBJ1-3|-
TGTGCCAGCAGTTCGGACCGATACTCTGGAAACACCATATATTTT
CASSSDRYSGNTIYF
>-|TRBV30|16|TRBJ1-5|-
TGTGCCTGGAGTACGGACTTCTTGGGGCGCGGTCAGCCCCAGCATTTT
CAWSTDFLGRGQPQHF
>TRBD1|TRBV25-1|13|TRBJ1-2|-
TGTGCCAGCAGTGCGGACAGGACTTATGGCTACACCTTC
CASSADRTYGYTF
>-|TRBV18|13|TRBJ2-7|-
TGTGCCAGCTCACCGACAGCCTCCTACGAGCAGTACTTC
CASSPTASYEQYF
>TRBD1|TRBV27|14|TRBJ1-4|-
TGTGCCAGCAGAAAACAGGGGGTGGATGAAAAACTGTTTTTT
CASRKQGVDEKLFF
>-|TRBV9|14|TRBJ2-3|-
TGTGCCAGCAGCGTAGGGGAGAGCACAGATACGCAGTATTTT
CASSVGESTDTQYF
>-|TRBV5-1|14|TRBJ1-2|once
TGCGCCAGCAGCACTGGTAGCGGGACCTATGGCTACACCTTC
CASSTGSGTYGYTF
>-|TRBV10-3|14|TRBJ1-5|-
TGTGCCATCAGTGAGGGCAGGGACAATCAGCCCCAGCATTTT
CAISEGRDNQPQHF
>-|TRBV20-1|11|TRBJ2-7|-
TGCAGTGCTGGCGGACAGTACGAGCAGTACTTC
CSAGGQYEQYF
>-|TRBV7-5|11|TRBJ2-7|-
TGTGTCGGGGGACGTTCCTACGAGCAGTACTTC
CVGGRSYEQYF
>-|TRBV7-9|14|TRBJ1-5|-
TGTGCCAGCAGCTTATCAGATCGGAATCAGCCCCAGCATTTT
CASSLSDRNQPQHF
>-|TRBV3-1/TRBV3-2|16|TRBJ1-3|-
TGTGCCAGCAGCCAGGGACCGAATGCCTCTGGAAACACCATATATTTT
CASSQGPNASGNTIYF
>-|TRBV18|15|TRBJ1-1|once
TGTGCCAGCTCACCACCTTACGGAGAGAACACTGAAGCTTTCTTT
CASSPPYGENTEAFF
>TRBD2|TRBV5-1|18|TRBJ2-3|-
TGCGCCAGCAGCCTGACTAGCGGGGGTTCTACTCGCACAGATACGCAGTATTTT
CASSLTSGGSTRTDTQYF
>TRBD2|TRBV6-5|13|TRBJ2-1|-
TGTGCCAGCAGTTGGGAAGCGGGGAATGAGCAGTTCTTC
CASSWEAGNEQFF
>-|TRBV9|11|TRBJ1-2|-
TGTGCCAGCAGCGGACGGGGTGGCTACACCTTC
CASSGRGGYTF
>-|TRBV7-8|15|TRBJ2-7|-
TGTGCCAGCAGCTTAGTGAAACAGGGTAACTACGAGCAGTACTTC
CASSLVKQGNYEQYF
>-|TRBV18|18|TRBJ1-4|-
TGTGCCAGCTCAGCTAAAACCGGGACCGAAACAACTAATGAAAAACTGTTTTTT
CASSAKTGTETTNEKLFF
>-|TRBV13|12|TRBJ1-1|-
TGTGCCAGCAGCCCCGAAGGGGGTGAAGCTTTCTTT
CASSPEGGEAFF
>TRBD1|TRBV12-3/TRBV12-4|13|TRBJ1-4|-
TGTGCCAGCAGTACGGGACAGAATGAAAAACTGTTTTTT
CASSTGQNEKLFF
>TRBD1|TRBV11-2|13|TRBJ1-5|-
TGTGCCAGCAGCTTCGGGACAGATCAGCCCCAGCATTTT
CASSFGTDQPQHF
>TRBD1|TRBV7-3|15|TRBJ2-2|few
TGTGCCAGCAGCTCAGGGGGAAGGAACACCGGGGAGCTGTTTTTT
CASSSGGRNTGELFF
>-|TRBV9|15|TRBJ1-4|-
TGTGCCAGCAGCGTAGCGGGTGGGGTTTTTGAAAAACTGTTTTTT
CASSVAGGVFEKLFF
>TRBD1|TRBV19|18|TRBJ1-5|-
TGTGCCAGTAGTATAGATCATAGACAGGGATTTAGCAATCAGCCCCAGCATTTT
CASSIDHRQGFSNQPQHF
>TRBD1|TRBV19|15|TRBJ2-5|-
TGTGCCAGTAGCCCGGGACAGGGGACACAAGAGACCCAGTACTTC
CASSPGQGTQETQYF
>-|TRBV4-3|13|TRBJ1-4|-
TGCGCCAGCAGCCAAGATCTGGTCCAGCAACTGTTTTTT
CASSQDLVQQLFF
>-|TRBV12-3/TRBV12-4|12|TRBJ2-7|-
TGTGCCAGCAGACCAAGGTCCGGCGGGCAGTACTTC
CASRPRSGGQYF
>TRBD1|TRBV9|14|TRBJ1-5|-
TGTGCCAGCAGCGGGACAGGGGTCAATCAGCCCCAGCATTTT
CASSGTGVNQPQHF
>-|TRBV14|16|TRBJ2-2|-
TGTGCCAGCAGCCAAGACTTGGCAGCGAACACCGGGGAGCTGTTTTTT
CASSQDLAANTGELFF
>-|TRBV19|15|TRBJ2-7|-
TGTGCCAGTAGTGCTACACAGGGTGGGCCCTACGAGCAGTACTTC
CASSATQGGPYEQYF
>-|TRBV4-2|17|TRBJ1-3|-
TGTGCCAGCAGCCAAGAGGGGTACAGGGTGAGTGGAAACACCATATATTTT
CASSQEGYRVSGNTIYF
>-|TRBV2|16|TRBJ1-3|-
TGTGCCGGCTCCGGGACACTTATCCCCTCTGGAAACACCATATATTTT
CAGSGTLIPSGNTIYF
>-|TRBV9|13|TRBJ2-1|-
TGTGCCAGCAGTGAGACCCTTAACAATGAGCAGTTCTTC
CASSETLNNEQFF
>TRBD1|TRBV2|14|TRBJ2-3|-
TGTGCCGGGGGGCCCGGACAGGGCTCAGATACGCAGTATTTT
CAGGPGQGSDTQYF
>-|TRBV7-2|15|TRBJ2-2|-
TGTGCCAGCAGTCGAGACAGCGGCGGCACCGGGGAGCTGTTTTTT
CASSRDSGGTGELFF
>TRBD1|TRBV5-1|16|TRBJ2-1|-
TGCGCCAGCAGCTTGGCCGGGACAGAGAATTACAATGAGCAGTTCTTC
CASSLAGTENYNEQFF
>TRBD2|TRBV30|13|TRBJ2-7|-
TGTGCCTGGACGGGCGGGGGGATAGGCGAGCAGTACTTC
CAWTGGGIGEQYF
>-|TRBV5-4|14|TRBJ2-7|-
TGTGCCAGCAGCTTGGTCGGCAGGTCCTACGAGCAGTACTTC
CASSLVGRSYEQYF
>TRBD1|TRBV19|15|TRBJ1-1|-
TGTGCCAGTACCAGAGGACAGGGGGCGCCCACTGAAGCTTTCTTT
CASTRGQGAPTEAFF
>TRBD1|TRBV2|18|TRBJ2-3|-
TGTGCCAGCAGCGGTGCAGGGGGAAGGGGATTGAGCACAGATACGCAGTATTTT
CASSGAGGRGLSTDTQYF